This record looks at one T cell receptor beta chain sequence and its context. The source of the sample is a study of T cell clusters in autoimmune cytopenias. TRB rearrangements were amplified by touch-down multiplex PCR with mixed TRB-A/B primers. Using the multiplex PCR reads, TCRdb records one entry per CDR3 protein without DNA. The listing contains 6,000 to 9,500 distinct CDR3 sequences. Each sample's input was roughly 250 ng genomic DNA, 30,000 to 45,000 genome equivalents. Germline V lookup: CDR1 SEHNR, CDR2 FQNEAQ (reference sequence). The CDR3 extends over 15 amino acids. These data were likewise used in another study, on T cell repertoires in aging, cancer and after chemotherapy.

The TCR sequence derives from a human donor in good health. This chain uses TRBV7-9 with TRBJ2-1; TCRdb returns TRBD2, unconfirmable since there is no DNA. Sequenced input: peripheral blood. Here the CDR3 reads CASSLRSGGGNEQFF.